The source of this T cell receptor (beta chain) is a study of blood T cell repertoires in COVID-19 (dated by TCRdb to between 2020 and 2021). Concerning the study at large: Samples from collaborators originated in the United States, Italy and Spain and spanned both the acute and convalescent phases of COVID-19. The material from the prospective study consisted of cDNA or gDNA derived from T cells, B-cell-depleted T cells, or PBMCs. Subjects who had been exposed to COVID-19, were actively infected with it, or had recovered from it provided the deeply sampled blood TCRbeta repertoires that made up the dataset. The repertoires were released in a freely available public database intended as a resource for research on the immune response to SARS-CoV-2. Samples came from the ongoing ImmuneRACE study (first 160 participants) plus 1,254 subjects from 6 global collaborators. Nearly every sample came with metadata listing a de-identified subject ID, COVID-19 status, age in years and sex. HLA class I and class II types, where available, came from metadata supplied by the sample provider rather than from assay-based typing. Points the paper makes about the study in general: The amount of clinical and demographic metadata varied by source and participant and was provided uncurated.

From cysteine to phenylalanine, the CDR3 is 12 amino acids long. Only the CDR3 portion is preserved as DNA: 36 bases, with reading frame beginning at the first base. Trimmed from V: 0 bases; trimmed from J: 11 bases; junction bases lacking a gene match: 4. For CDR1 and CDR2, the germline V gene (reference sequence) lists SGHNT and YYREEE. TCRbeta CDR3 regions were amplified from genomic DNA using the immunoSEQ Assay, a bias-controlled multiplex PCR. The study's own analysis went as follows. Within the assay, amplification of reference gene primers was used to estimate how many nucleated cells each sample contained. Sequence reads were collapsed and filtered to measure the absolute abundance of every unique TCRbeta CDR3 rearrangement. Productive Simpson clonality was computed per sample as the square root of Simpson's diversity index over productive rearrangements. The table comes from immuneACCESS by way of TCRdb, which keeps in-frame sequences with V and J called. Part of the clones is missing from these tables; in studies checked, under half for an unresolved V gene and the rest for unknown reasons. That table furnishes V, J and clone size, whereas the DNA furnished D and trimming. This sample holds some 160,000 clones; about four fifths were observed only once. The biggest ten clones account for 6.5% of the sample.

Whole blood was collected in K2EDTA tubes by collaborating institutions according to the institutions' own protocols. For TCRbeta analysis, collaborators shipped samples in one of three forms: frozen whole blood, isolated PBMCs, or DNA extracted from either of those sample types. With respect to this clone: Which antigen it targets is not known. No quality values exist for individual bases; no much larger clone is one base distant.

The source is a man aged 65 to 79 with active or convalescent COVID-19. The sequenced sample consisted of peripheral blood. The sequence links TRBV5-4 to TRBJ1-1, with 7 junctional bases fitting TRBD1. The nucleotide sequence reads TGTGCCAGCAGCTTGGACAGGGGCCGGGCTTTCTTT. It translates as CASSLDRGRAFF.